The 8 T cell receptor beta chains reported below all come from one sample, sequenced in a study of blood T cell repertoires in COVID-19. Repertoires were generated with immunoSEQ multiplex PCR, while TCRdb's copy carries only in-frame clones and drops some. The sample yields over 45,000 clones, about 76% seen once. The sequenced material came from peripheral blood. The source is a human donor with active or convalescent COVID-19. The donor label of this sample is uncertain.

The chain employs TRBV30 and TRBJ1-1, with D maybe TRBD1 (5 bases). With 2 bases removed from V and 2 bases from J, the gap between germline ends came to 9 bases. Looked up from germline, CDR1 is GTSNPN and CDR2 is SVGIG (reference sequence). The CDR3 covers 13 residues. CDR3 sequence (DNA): TGTGCCTGGAGTCCTGACAGTAACACTGAAGCTTTCTTT. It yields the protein CAWSPDSNTEAFF.

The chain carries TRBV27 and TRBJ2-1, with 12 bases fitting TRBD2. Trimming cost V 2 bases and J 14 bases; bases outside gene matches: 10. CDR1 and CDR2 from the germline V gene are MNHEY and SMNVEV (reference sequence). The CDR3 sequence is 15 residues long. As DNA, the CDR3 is TGTGCCAGCAGTTTAAACGGACTAGCGGGACTGTTTGAGTTCTTC. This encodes CASSLNGLAGLFEFF.

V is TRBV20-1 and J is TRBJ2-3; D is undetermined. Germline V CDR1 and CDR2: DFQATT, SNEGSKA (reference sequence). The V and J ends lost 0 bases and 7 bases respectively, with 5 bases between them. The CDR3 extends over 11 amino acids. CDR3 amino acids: CSARDLNTQYF. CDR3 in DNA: TGCAGTGCTAGAGATCTAAATACGCAGTATTTT.

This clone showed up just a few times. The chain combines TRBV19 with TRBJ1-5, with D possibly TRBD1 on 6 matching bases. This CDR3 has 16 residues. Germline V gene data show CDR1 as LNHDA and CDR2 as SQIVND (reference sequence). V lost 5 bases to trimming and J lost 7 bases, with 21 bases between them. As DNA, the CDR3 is TGTGCCAGTAGTGAAAACTCAGGGGCTATCGGACAGCCCCAGCATTTT. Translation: CASSENSGAIGQPQHF.

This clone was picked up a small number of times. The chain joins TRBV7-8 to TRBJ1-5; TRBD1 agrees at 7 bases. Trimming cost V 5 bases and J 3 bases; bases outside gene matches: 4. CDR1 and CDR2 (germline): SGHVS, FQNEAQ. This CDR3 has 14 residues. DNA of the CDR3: TGTGCCAGCAGCCCCGGGACAGTCAATCAGCCCCAGCATTTT. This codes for CASSPGTVNQPQHF.

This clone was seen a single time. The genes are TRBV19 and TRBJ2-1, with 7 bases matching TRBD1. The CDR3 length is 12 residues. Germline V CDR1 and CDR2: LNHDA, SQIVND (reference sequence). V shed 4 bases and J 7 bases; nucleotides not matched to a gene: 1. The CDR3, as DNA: TGTGCCAGTAGTAAACAGGGGAATGAGCAGTTCTTC. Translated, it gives CASSKQGNEQFF.

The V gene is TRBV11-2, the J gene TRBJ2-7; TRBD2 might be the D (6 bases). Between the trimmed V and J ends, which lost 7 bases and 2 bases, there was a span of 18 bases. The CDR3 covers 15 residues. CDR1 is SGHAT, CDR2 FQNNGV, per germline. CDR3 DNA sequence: TGTGCCAGCACCCCGGCCCTAGGCGGGACCTACGAGCAGTACTTC. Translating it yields CASTPALGGTYEQYF.

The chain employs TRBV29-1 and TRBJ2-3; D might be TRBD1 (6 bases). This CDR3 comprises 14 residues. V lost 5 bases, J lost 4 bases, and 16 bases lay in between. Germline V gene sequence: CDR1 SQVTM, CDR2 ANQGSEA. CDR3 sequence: CSVRAATGADTQYF. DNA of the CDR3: TGCAGCGTTAGGGCCGCGACAGGAGCAGATACGCAGTATTTT.